The present entry profiles one T cell receptor (beta chain) with its context. The table came from immunoSEQ multiplex PCR; TCRdb's copy has only in-frame clones and leaves some out. This table has about 540,000 clones, more than 75% appearing once. These data come from a study of shared T cell receptors in the human thymus. Trimming cost V 8 bases and J 3 bases; bases outside gene matches: 10. The CDR3 is 15 residues long. CDR1 and CDR2 (germline): MNHEY, SMNVEV (reference sequence). These data also featured in a second study, about human thymus T cells. Per that paper: Donors were healthy Finnish infants having corrective surgery for congenital heart defects. Obtained as resections during corrective heart surgery, the thymus tissue was then studied. Use of V and J genes seemed skewed within the thymic and blood repertoires. Thymic repertoires from unrelated individuals overlapped highly, related research reported.

Sequenced input: thymocytes. This rearrangement joins TRBV27 to TRBJ2-3; 8 nucleotides agree with TRBD1. The TCR originated in a boy younger than two with a congenital heart defect. This CDR3 is CASVATGETTDTQYF. The CDR3 DNA reads as TGTGCCAGCGTTGCGACAGGGGAAACAACAGATACGCAGTATTTT.